The clone carrying this TCR beta chain has a handful of counts. V shed 10 bases and J 3 bases; nucleotides not matched to a gene: 28. Germline V gene lookup returns CDR1 SGHTA and CDR2 FQGTGA. The CDR3 runs 22 residues. This entry is derived from a study of human T cells and chemical hapten exposure. On the study more broadly: Patients, chiefly female, had alopecia areata, totalis or universalis.

Time point: patch test 2, 6 weeks after DPC sensitization. Treatment given: therapeutic diphenylcyclopropenone sensitization with weekly scalp DPC. Blood collection took place prior to placing each patch test. During construction of the library, unique molecular identifiers were attached to individual cDNA molecules for quantitative, reproducible TCR counting. In the original processing: Across samples, TCR counts had a median of roughly 100,000 and ranged from about 20,000 to 750,000. TCRdb re-called the RACE reads through MiXCR, storing one row per CDR3 protein. The authors' filters were not applied to this entry. The sample lists a few hundred thousand distinct CDR3 sequences; nearly 6.5% were seen once.

The sequencing used whole blood, collected in connection with sensitization to the hapten diphenylcyclopropenone (DPC). The chain joins TRBV7-3 to TRBJ1-3, with 12 bases identical to TRBD1. The clonotype was recovered from a young woman with alopecia areata. Some clones in this sample may be carry-over from other donors' samples. The CDR3 nucleotides read TGTGCCAACACTAGTTTCATTCCTAGAATTACCGGGACAGGGGGCTTTGGAAACACCATATATTTT. Translating it yields CANTSFIPRITGTGGFGNTIYF.